These 28 T cell receptor beta chains share one sample of origin, sequenced in a study of blood T cell repertoires in COVID-19. This table comes from immunoSEQ multiplex PCR, and its TCRdb copy is limited to in-frame clones, with some not included. In the table there are under 250,000 clones, 86% of which are singletons. Sequenced: peripheral blood. These receptors were collected from a man in his 60s with acute or convalescent COVID-19.

The chain uses TRBV28 and TRBJ2-4; 8 nucleotides agree with TRBD1. The CDR3 runs 15 residues. V was pared by 8 bases and J by 2 bases, with 8 bases of the junction left unmatched. The germline V gene has CDR1 MDHEN and CDR2 SYDVKM. CDR3 nucleotide sequence: TGTGCCAGCGCCCCACGGACAGGGCCCAAAAACATTCAGTACTTC. This gives the protein CASAPRTGPKNIQYF.

CDR3 DNA: TGTGCCAGCAGCTTATCAGGGCGGTACCAAGAGACCCAGTACTTC. This encodes CASSLSGRYQETQYF. V gene TRBV11-3 combines with J gene TRBJ2-5, with a possible D match to TRBD1 (5 bases). This CDR3 has 15 amino acids. CDR1 SGHNT and CDR2 YENEEA come from the germline V gene. Trimming removed 2 bases at V and 0 bases at J, with 10 bases between.

This clone showed up just once. The rearrangement uses TRBV7-8 and TRBJ1-1; D call uncertain. Germline CDR1 and CDR2: SGHVS and FQNEAQ. V shed 5 bases and J shed 1 base, with 11 bases lying between them. The CDR3 spans 14 residues. The CDR3 DNA sequence: TGTGCCAGCAGCCTAGGTGGAGAGAACACTGAAGCTTTCTTT. The encoded protein is CASSLGGENTEAFF.

The chain joins TRBV7-2 to TRBJ2-3; 12 nucleotides align to TRBD2. This CDR3 is 16 amino acids long. V lost 5 bases, J lost 3 bases, and 6 bases stayed unmatched. Germline V lookup: CDR1 SGHTA, CDR2 FQGNSA. The CDR3 is CASSPRLAGATDTQYF. The CDR3 DNA sequence: TGTGCCAGCAGCCCCCGACTAGCGGGAGCAACAGATACGCAGTATTTT.

The rearrangement joins TRBV6-2 or TRBV6-3 to TRBJ2-1, with 7 bases matching TRBD1. The CDR3 is made up of 15 amino acids. Germline CDR1 and CDR2: MNHEY and SVGEGT. V lost 4 bases and J lost 8; bases outside the gene matches: 11. CDR3: CASSLDREWGDEQFF. The DNA for the CDR3 is TGTGCCAGCAGTTTAGACAGGGAATGGGGAGATGAGCAGTTCTTC.

The rearrangement links TRBV2 to TRBJ1-4; 9 bases are a match to TRBD1. The germline V gene has CDR1 SNHLY and CDR2 FYNNEI. After removal of 5 bases from V and 7 bases from J, the junction contained 5 bases not matched to a gene. This CDR3 spans 14 amino acids. The DNA for the CDR3 is TGTGCCAGCAGTAGCCGACAGGGGGGTGAAAAACTGTTTTTT. It translates to CASSSRQGGEKLFF. Using reference TRBV2 and TRBJ1-4 for the parts outside the CDR3, the full variable domain is EPEVTQTPSHQVTQMGQEVILRCVPISNHLYFYWYRQILGQKVEFLVSFYNNEISEKSEIFDDQFSVERPDGSNFTLKIRSTKLEDSAMYFCASSSRQGGEKLFFGSGTQLSVL.

The chain carries TRBV28 and TRBJ1-2; D possibly corresponds to TRBD1 (6 bases). V was shortened by 2 bases and J by 6 bases, with 16 bases between the two germline ends. This CDR3 is built from 15 residues. Germline-derived CDR1 and CDR2 are MDHEN and SYDVKM. The CDR3 is CASSLQQGGSNGYTF. CDR3 in DNA: TGTGCCAGCAGTTTACAACAGGGTGGATCTAATGGCTACACCTTC.

The rearrangement joins TRBV11-3 to TRBJ1-1; D unresolved. V was shortened by 4 bases and J by 5 bases, with 14 bases between the two germline ends. Germline lookup yields CDR1 SGHNT and CDR2 YENEEA. The CDR3 consists of 14 residues. CDR3 nucleotide sequence: TGTGCCAGCAGCTATTATTTTGACACGACTGAAGCTTTCTTT. Its translation is CASSYYFDTTEAFF.

The DNA for the CDR3 is TGTGCCAGCAGAAGCCCGCAGGGGAGAAATGAAAAACTGTTTTTT. This translates into CASRSPQGRNEKLFF. The chain recombines TRBV11-2 with TRBJ1-4; TRBD1 might be the D (6 bases). The CDR3 covers 15 residues. V was cut by 6 bases and J by 5 bases, with 16 bases left in between. Germline V gene data show CDR1 as SGHAT and CDR2 as FQNNGV.

This chain uses TRBV24-1 with TRBJ1-1; D unresolved. Germline loops: CDR1 KGHDR, CDR2 SFDVKD. This CDR3 contains 13 residues. Trimming removed 1 base at V and 6 bases at J, with 8 bases between. The CDR3 nucleotides read TGTGCCACCAGTGATTTCCGCGGGGCTGAAGCTTTCTTT. Encoded protein: CATSDFRGAEAFF.

The rearrangement joins TRBV5-6 to TRBJ1-2; no firm D call. V lost 1 base to trimming and J lost 0 bases, with 7 bases between them. Germline loops: CDR1 SGHDT, CDR2 YYEEEE. The CDR3 totals 14 residues. Here the CDR3 reads CASSLPVPNYGYTF. CDR3 nucleotide sequence: TGTGCCAGCAGCTTGCCAGTCCCTAACTATGGCTACACCTTC.

The V and J genes are TRBV6-2 or TRBV6-3 and TRBJ2-7; 10 nucleotides align to TRBD2. The J segment lost 0 bases and the V segment lost 5 bases, leaving 7 bases of the junction unmatched. CDR1 is MNHEY, CDR2 SVGEGT, per germline. The CDR3 is 16 residues long. The CDR3 spells CASSPGLATSSYEQYF. Written as DNA, the CDR3 is TGTGCCAGCAGTCCGGGACTAGCGACCAGCTCCTACGAGCAGTACTTC.

The rearrangement links TRBV7-3 to TRBJ1-2; no firm D call. The CDR3 is made up of 15 amino acids. Trimming removed 1 base at V and 2 bases at J, with 11 bases between. Germline V lookup: CDR1 SGHTA, CDR2 FQGTGA. The CDR3 bases are TGTGCCAGCAGCTTAATCTCGGGAGGGAACTATGGCTACACCTTC. Its translation is CASSLISGGNYGYTF. Complete variable domain (other parts from reference TRBV7-3 and TRBJ1-2): GAGVSQTPSNKVTEKGKYVELRCDPISGHTALYWYRQSLGQGPEFLIYFQGTGAADDSGLPNDRFFAVRPEGSVSTLKIQRTERGDSAVYLCASSLISGGNYGYTFGSGTRLTVV.

The chain links TRBV25-1 to TRBJ2-6; tentatively, D is TRBD1 (5 bases). The CDR3 covers 15 residues. With 5 bases removed from V and 3 bases from J, the gap between germline ends came to 11 bases. Germline V gene data show CDR1 as MGHDK and CDR2 as SYGVNS. CDR3 bases: TGTGCCAGCAGTAAGGGGCTTGGTGGGGCCAACGTCCTGACTTTC. This encodes CASSKGLGGANVLTF.

This rearrangement joins TRBV2 to TRBJ1-4; 10 bases are shared with TRBD1. CDR1 is SNHLY and CDR2 is FYNNEI in the germline V gene. CDR3 length equals 15 residues. With V trimmed by 8 bases and J by 10 bases, 13 bases remained unmatched. The CDR3 reads CASQNDRGQVGKLFF. Written as DNA, the CDR3 is TGTGCCAGCCAAAATGACAGGGGGCAAGTTGGAAAACTGTTTTTT.

The V and J genes are TRBV4-1 and TRBJ1-5, with 12 bases fitting TRBD1. CDR3 length: 20 residues. Losses at the gene ends were 0 bases for V and 2 bases for J; bases not matched to a gene: 11. Germline CDR1 is MGHRA and CDR2 is YSYEKL. The CDR3 loop reads CASSQDRGTGGASGNQPQHF. The CDR3 coding sequence is TGCGCCAGCAGCCAAGATCGTGGGACAGGGGGCGCATCGGGCAATCAGCCCCAGCATTTT.

The rearrangement uses TRBV6-5 and TRBJ2-2; D might be TRBD1 (6 bases). The CDR3 is made up of 13 amino acids. Trimming removed 6 bases from V and 4 bases from J, with 9 bases in between. Looked up from germline, CDR1 is MNHEY and CDR2 is SVGAGI. The CDR3 sequence: CASRSQGTGELFF. The CDR3 DNA reads as TGTGCCAGCAGGTCACAGGGCACCGGGGAGCTGTTTTTT.

The chain recombines TRBV5-5 with TRBJ1-6; no definite D call. The CDR3 extends over 14 amino acids. The ends were cut back, 1 base at V and 7 bases at J, with 9 bases in the middle. Germline CDR1 is SGHKS and CDR2 is YYEKEE (reference sequence). The CDR3 coding sequence is TGTGCCAGCAGCTTGCGAACAGAAAATTCACCCCTCCACTTT. Translated, it gives CASSLRTENSPLHF.

CDR3 residues: CASSLYDRMKGNTEAFF. The CDR3 nucleotides are TGTGCCAGCAGTTTATATGACAGAATGAAAGGGAACACTGAAGCTTTCTTT. The V and J genes are TRBV28 and TRBJ1-1, with D perhaps TRBD1 (5 bases). This CDR3 has 17 residues. V was pared by 1 base and J by 1 base, with 16 bases between. CDR1 is MDHEN, CDR2 SYDVKM, per germline.

The V gene is TRBV10-3, the J gene TRBJ1-5; D gene unclear. This CDR3 spans 15 amino acids. Germline V gene data show CDR1 as ENHRY and CDR2 as SYGVKD. Trimming shortened V by 1 base and J by 0 bases, and 7 bases separated the two germline ends. CDR3 residues: CAISEFQDSNQPQHF. The CDR3, as DNA: TGTGCCATCAGTGAGTTCCAGGATAGCAATCAGCCCCAGCATTTT.

The table lists this clone with a count of one. Other DNA sequences in the same sample also yield this CDR3. This CDR3 reads CASSLQAGQPQHF. The CDR3 DNA reads as TGTGCCAGCAGTTTACAGGCAGGACAGCCCCAGCATTTT. This chain joins TRBV28 and TRBJ1-5; D not certain. The CDR3 length is 13 residues. Germline V gene lookup returns CDR1 MDHEN and CDR2 SYDVKM. The V end was cut by 2 bases, the J end by 7 bases, with 9 bases between.

The chain is built from TRBV15 and TRBJ2-5; TRBD2 matches 8 bases. This CDR3 is built from 15 residues. Germline CDR1 LNHNV, CDR2 YYDKDF (reference sequence). V lost 0 bases and J lost 2; bases outside the gene matches: 2. Here the CDR3 DNA reads TGTGCCACCAGCAGAGACGGGGGGGGTCAAGAGACCCAGTACTTC. Its translation is CATSRDGGGQETQYF.

The rearrangement uses TRBV24-1 and TRBJ2-3, with 8 bases fitting TRBD1. This CDR3 is built from 16 residues. Looked up from germline, CDR1 is KGHDR and CDR2 is SFDVKD. V dropped 2 bases and J dropped 4; count of bases not matched to a gene: 7. The CDR3 region is CATSDWDRRGADTQYF. CDR3 DNA sequence: TGTGCCACCAGTGATTGGGACAGGCGCGGGGCAGATACGCAGTATTTT.

This rearrangement joins TRBV27 to TRBJ1-1; the D is unclear. Between the trimmed V and J ends, which lost 5 bases and 1 base, there was a span of 11 bases. The CDR3 is made up of 14 amino acids. Germline CDR1 is MNHEY and CDR2 is SMNVEV (reference sequence). CDR3 bases: TGTGCCAGCAGTAGGTGGCAGGAGAACACTGAAGCTTTCTTT. It specifies CASSRWQENTEAFF.

The chain uses TRBV24-1 and TRBJ2-1, with 8 bases aligning to TRBD2. The length of the CDR3 is 16 residues. Germline CDR1 KGHDR, CDR2 SFDVKD. The junction had 10 bases not matched to a gene; V was cut back by 9 bases and J by 1 base. In DNA form, the CDR3 reads TGTGCCACCTCCGAGGGACGGGGGGGGTCCTACAATGAGCAGTTCTTC. It encodes CATSEGRGGSYNEQFF.

The J gene is TRBJ1-5, the V gene TRBV3-1 (or the pseudogene TRBV3-2); D ambiguous. The CDR3 has 16 residues. The V and J ends lost 1 base and 1 base respectively, with 11 bases between them. The germline V gene encodes CDR1 LGHDT and CDR2 YNNKEL (reference sequence). CDR3 sequence reads: CASSQGPGRSNQPQHF. The DNA of the CDR3 is TGTGCCAGCAGCCAAGGGCCAGGAAGGAGCAATCAGCCCCAGCATTTT.

Only one count was recorded for this clone. V and J are TRBV7-2 and TRBJ1-1, with D possibly TRBD1 on 6 matching bases. Between the trimmed V and J ends, which lost 1 base and 4 bases, there was a span of 13 bases. Germline V gene lookup returns CDR1 SGHTA and CDR2 FQGNSA. The CDR3 covers 15 residues. The CDR3 reads CASSLVGGRGTEAFF. CDR3 bases: TGTGCCAGCAGCTTAGTGGGGGGGCGAGGCACTGAAGCTTTCTTT. The whole variable domain, filled in from reference TRBV7-2 and TRBJ1-1, reads GAGVSQSPSNKVTEKGKDVELRCDPISGHTALYWYRQSLGQGLEFLIYFQGNSAPDKSGLPSDRFSAERTGGSVSTLTIQRTQQEDSAVYLCASSLVGGRGTEAFFGQGTRLTVV.

The CDR3 loop reads CASRMGQGLLQPQHF. As DNA, the CDR3 is TGTGCCAGCAGGATGGGACAGGGCCTTTTGCAGCCCCAGCATTTT. The chain couples TRBV27 to TRBJ1-5; 9 nucleotides agree with TRBD1. V was pared by 6 bases and J by 7 bases, with 10 bases of the junction left unmatched. Germline-derived CDR1 and CDR2 are MNHEY and SMNVEV (reference sequence). This CDR3 spans 15 amino acids.